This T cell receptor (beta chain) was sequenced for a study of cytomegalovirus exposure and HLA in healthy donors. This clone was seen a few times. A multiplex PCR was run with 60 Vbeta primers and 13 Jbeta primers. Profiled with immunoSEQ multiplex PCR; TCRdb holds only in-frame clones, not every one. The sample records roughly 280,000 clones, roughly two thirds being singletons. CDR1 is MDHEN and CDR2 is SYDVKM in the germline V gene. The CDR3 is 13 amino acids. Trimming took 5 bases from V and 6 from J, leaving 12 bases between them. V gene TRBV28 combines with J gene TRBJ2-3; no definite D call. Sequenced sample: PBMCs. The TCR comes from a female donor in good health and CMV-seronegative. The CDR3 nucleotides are TGTGCCAGCAGTGCCCGACGCGGCGATACGCAGTATTTT. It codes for CASSARRGDTQYF.